The clone carrying this T cell receptor beta chain was counted a few times. The junction and the germline gene differ at one end; a read error may be behind it. This specimen belongs to a study of Graves' ophthalmopathy and Graves' hyperthyroidism. Overall study: Peripheral blood collection took place at initial diagnosis, before any treatment.

The CDR3 has 13 amino acids. Looked up from germline, CDR1 is SGHDT and CDR2 is YYEEEE. For repertoire sequencing, the TCR beta CDR3 regions were amplified from RNA transcripts. Second-round multiplex PCR came after a first-round RT-PCR that employed HTBI primers. TCRdb re-analysed the multiplex PCR reads in MiXCR, keeping a single row per CDR3 protein. Of 600,000 to 950,000 distinct CDR3 sequences listed, approximately 40% were seen once; the top ten hold 35% to 55%. Sequenced: peripheral blood. The chain uses TRBV5-6 and TRBJ2-5; D unresolved. The clonotype originates from an adult man with Graves' ophthalmopathy. This CDR3 is CASSQDVQGTQYF. In DNA form, the CDR3 reads TGTGCCAGCAGCCAGGACGTCCAAGGGACCCAGTACTTC.